This T cell receptor beta chain derives from a study of cytomegalovirus exposure and HLA in healthy donors. About the research overall: Prior work identified around 120 million unique TCR beta sequences in some 200 million T cells. Study-wide findings and caveats: Reportedly, diagnosis of cytomegalovirus status by the classifier showed high specificity and sensitivity. With later analysis, a missense DCLRE1C variant became linked to TCR beta V- and J-gene trimming. Roughly 170 TCR beta chains were listed as cytomegalovirus-associated.

Germline lookup yields CDR1 MGHRA and CDR2 YSYEKL. This CDR3 contains 16 residues. The ends were cut back, 2 bases at V and 4 bases at J, with 15 bases in the middle. Primers: 60 Vbeta forward and 13 Jbeta reverse. Profiling relied on immunoSEQ multiplex PCR, and the TCRdb table lists in-frame clones only, not all of them. In the table there are 80,000 to 95,000 clones, roughly 79% of which are singletons. Within the sample, this clone is medium-sized. The antigen is not known. This clonotype was obtained from a woman in her twenties or thirties in good health and CMV-seronegative. This chain joins TRBV4-1 and TRBJ2-1; D possibly corresponds to TRBD2 (6 bases). Specimen: PBMCs. The CDR3 sequence is CASSQREPRIYNEQFF. The CDR3 nucleotides read TGCGCCAGCAGCCAACGGGAGCCGCGGATATACAATGAGCAGTTCTTC.